This T cell receptor beta chain was sequenced during a study of cytomegalovirus exposure and HLA in healthy donors (dated by TCRdb to the late 2010s). At the level of the whole study: In an earlier analysis of 450 to 750 of the donors, under 300 Gb of sequence data and 120 million or so unique TCR beta sequences from roughly 200 million T cells were reported. Every repertoire in the discovery cohort had been generated on one and the same sequencing platform. In an earlier analysis of 587 of the donors, high-throughput TCR beta sequencing was used to judge whether each TCR beta V gene segment behaved as functional or pseudogenic. Both class I and class II loci were covered by HLA typing, at four-digit resolution. A later analysis re-examined previously published TCR beta repertoires from more than 650 donors and added high-resolution HLA genotyping to investigate patterns of TCR occurrence. To predict cytomegalovirus infection status, the study brought together high-throughput TCR immunosequencing, statistical association of individual TCRs with disease status, and machine learning. Rather than drawing on any new phenotypic data, the later analysis identified candidate immune exposures from TCR beta sequences and the way those sequences occurred across donors. Along with the approximately 600-subject first cohort, a separate validation cohort of more than 90 different subjects was used. The aim of the study was to test whether cataloging public T cell receptors could identify signatures of past pathogen exposure. Genome-wide SNP genotypes for about three fifths of the roughly 670 donors were used in a later genetic analysis, which treated that subset as a discovery cohort. A handful of DR-DQ haplotypes were handled as single units for association and clustering because linkage in the cohort was strong. Donor age, sex, ethnicity and CMV serostatus were compiled alongside the repertoire data. The genetic ancestry cluster associated with self-reported Caucasian donors included around 76% of the 300 to 450 genotyped donors. About 300 gigabases of sequencing data and approximately 85 million unique TCR sequences were included in an early release covering 500 to 750 HLA-typed donors. Among about 410 genotyped donors of the cohort, an average of around 240,000 unique TCR beta nucleotide sequences was sequenced per donor, of which about 19% were non-productive. The study used immunosequencing to profile the T cell repertoires of around 600 subjects and linked those repertoires to cytomegalovirus serostatus. Typing coverage varied by locus: roughly 620-640 donors for A, B, C, DRB1 and DQB1; about 520 for DQA1; 600 to 610 for DPA1; about 450 for DPB1. What the work shows at the level of the full study, not this receptor alone: In the study, some 180 TCR beta chains were listed as associated with cytomegalovirus. A further reported finding was that TCR beta sequences accurately predicted the HLA-A and HLA-B alleles for most subjects in the first cohort. A few of the identified cytomegalovirus-associated TCR beta chains were confirmed in vitro to be specific for cytomegalovirus antigens. A later genetic analysis associated a missense DCLRE1C variant with V-gene and J-gene trimming of TCR beta chains, and an independent cohort replicated the association. A later analysis found that HLA-associated TCR beta chains were more clonally expanded and had lower generation probabilities than equally common non-associated chains. According to the authors, the approach could potentially be generalized to other disease states and immunological phenotypes. Because counts were too low, around 18 rarely observed V segments, including chromosome 9 orphons, were left out of the earlier analysis of approximately 580 of the donors. According to a later analysis, parvovirus B19, influenza, CMV and Epstein-Barr virus appeared linked to several top co-occurrence clusters. A later analysis found that most CMV-associated TCR beta chains appeared HLA-restricted, with HLA associations seemingly driven largely by CMV exposure. Most TCR sequences were observed very rarely across donors, whereas some public TCRs were present in many individuals. At a false discovery rate of 0.05, a later analysis linked roughly 17,000 TCR beta sequences to specific HLA alleles. A group of highly shared sequence variants was considered likely to be a technical artifact of the sequencing pipeline. Only TCR beta chains were sequenced in this cohort, and the absence of alpha or paired-chain data limited detectable features. The classifier was reported to diagnose cytomegalovirus status with high specificity and sensitivity in both the original and validation cohorts. Roughly uniform sequencing depth across donors was assumed in presence/absence analyses, although this assumption may not hold. Strong co-occurrence of HLA alleles, especially DR and DQ, made assigning TCR associations to individual alleles difficult. For the cohort, immune exposure information was limited to CMV serostatus. Compared with the approximately 700-donor mean, donors in an Asian-associated ancestry cluster had fewer N-insertions in productive TCRs, according to a later genetic analysis. Because HLA typing was missing for some donors at each locus, association tests included only the typed subset. Because the 87-base-pair reads could not distinguish some IMGT-functional V segments, including TRBV6-2 and TRBV6-3, those segments were excluded. In an earlier analysis of under 600 of the donors, most TCR beta V segments were observed in productive rearrangements about 87% or about 30% of the time, broadly matching IMGT annotations. According to a later analysis, TCR association rates differed among HLA loci, with DRB1 alleles showing the most associated TCRs and HLA-C alleles showing the fewest. Linkage disequilibrium might explain the correlated functional status among segregating V segments, but an unknown experimental factor could not be ruled out.

The germline V end is reduced by 6 bases and the J end by 4 bases; junction bases left unmatched: 8. CDR1 and CDR2, looked up from the germline V gene, are ENHRY and SYGVKD. The CDR3 starts with the cysteine, ends with the phenylalanine, and has 16 residues. This entry keeps only the CDR3 DNA: 48 bases, framed from base 1. Of note for this clone: It lacks a known antigen. Per-base quality was not reported, and no clone a single base away is much larger than it.

The library came from the immunoSEQ multiplex PCR assay. For the multiplex PCR, a mixture combining 60 forward primers for TCR Vbeta segments and 13 reverse primers for TCR Jbeta segments was used. The CDR3 region of rearranged TCR beta genes was amplified from genomic DNA with a multiplex PCR assay. On the Illumina HiSeq System, the amplified TCR beta libraries were sequenced as 87-base-pair reads. In the original analysis: In a later analysis, tens of millions of unique TCR beta chains were counted across the 650 to 700 repertoires, and around 10 million of these chains were shared by at least two donors. Raw reads were error-corrected and collapsed into unique sequences by a nearest-neighbor algorithm in which closely related sequences were merged to remove PCR and sequencing errors. Alignment of CDR3 sequences to IMGT reference sequences was used to assign V, D and J gene segments. For a sequence to be retained, a match of at least six nucleotides to both a V gene segment and a J gene segment was required. Rearrangements were classified as productive when the CDR3 lacked stop codons and remained in frame with V and J, and all other rearrangements were classified as non-productive. CDR3 was defined according to IMGT convention as the region running from the second conserved V-encoded cysteine to the conserved J-encoded phenylalanine. In an earlier analysis of more than 550 of the donors, sequences lacking an unambiguous match to a single V gene segment were excluded. An earlier analysis of fewer than 750 of the donors classified V segments as functional when productive rearrangements were above 56.7% and as segregating when the standard deviation between donors was above 5%. A statistical classification framework was built for diagnosing cytomegalovirus status from the catalog of TCR beta chain sequences. A later analysis assigned V and J genes by comparing TCR nucleotide sequences with IMGT/GENE-DB human TR gene sequences. The TCRdist pipeline was used in a later analysis to assign CDR3 sequences and most-parsimonious VDJ recombination scenarios. In a later analysis, each TCR beta chain was defined by its CDR3 amino acid sequence together with its V-gene family, and reads lacking a unique V-gene family were excluded. As a way to deal with suspected cross-contamination and a sequencing artifact, a later analysis dropped hundreds of nucleotide sequences that were highly shared and had low generation probability. In a later analysis, a clonal expansion index for each public chain was calculated from normalized within-repertoire ranks of inferred template counts. A later analysis computed generation probabilities with a VDJ recombination model fitted to out-of-frame rearrangements, and checked the results against IGoR. In a later analysis, TCR-TCR, TCR-HLA and TCR-CMV co-occurrence was scored with hypergeometric tests, and a repertoire-size bias correction was applied to TCR pairs. False discovery rates were estimated in a later analysis by permuting HLA or CMV assignments 20 times. In a later analysis, co-occurring TCRs were grouped with DBSCAN, and TCRdist sequence similarity was added when clustering was performed within HLA-allele-positive subsets. Repertoires with fewer than 30,000 or more than 120,000 public chains were left out of co-occurrence clustering, as were about 5 repertoires with anomalous nucleotide sharing. TCRdb took over this immuneACCESS table, retaining in-frame rearrangements with V and J assigned. Such tables are incomplete; in checked studies, under half of the missing clones stem from an unresolved V gene, and the remainder is unexplained. The DNA was the basis for D and trimming; V, J and clone size are from that table. A total of 95,000 to 150,000 clones appear in this sample, roughly a tenth of them only once. The top ten clones comprise just over 4.5% of the sample.

In total, around 600 healthy bone marrow donors made up the cohort. At the time of sampling, all cohort members were nominally healthy, though unrecorded immune exposures were likely present. The donor was CMV seropositive and was included in the group of 289 seropositive cohort members. Every donor gave a peripheral blood sample, and the peripheral blood mononuclear cells from that sample were used for TCR beta sequencing. Genomic DNA was extracted from the blood cell samples with the Qiagen DNeasy Blood Extraction Kit. What was sequenced was PBMCs. This TCR was sampled from a woman younger than 30 in good health and CMV-seropositive. The chain couples TRBV10-3 to TRBJ2-3, with 12 bases in between that match TRBD2. The CDR3 in this case is CAIRLETSGSPDTQYF. The sequenced DNA: TGTGCCATCAGACTCGAGACTAGCGGGAGCCCAGATACGCAGTATTTT.